This is a list of T cell receptor beta chains from one sample in a study of T cell repertoires in cytomegalovirus infection. TCRdb reprocessed the reads with MiXCR, giving one entry per CDR3 protein. The data contain nearly 450,000 distinct CDR3 sequences, approximately 31% of them singletons. Source material: PBMCs. The receptors were gathered from a human donor in good health (CMV status not recorded). Some clones in this sample may be carry-over from other donors' samples. CDR3s include the opening cysteine and the closing phenylalanine or tryptophan. The D gene is left open where the match is weak. Only part of the rows carry a size: once, few, many, or a class if the clone is expanded.

v_call	clone_size	d_call	j_call	cdr3_nt	cdr3_aa
TRBV28	-	TRBD1	TRBJ2-5	TGTGCCAGCAGTTTCAAGGGGGCTGGAGAGACCCAGTACTTC	CASSFKGAGETQYF
TRBV7-9	few	TRBD1	TRBJ2-1	TGTGCCAGCAGCACGACAGGGGGGAATGAGCAGTTCTTC	CASSTTGGNEQFF
TRBV11-2	many	-	TRBJ2-1	TGTGCCAGCAGCTGGGGACTGAACTCCTACAATGAGCAGTTCTTC	CASSWGLNSYNEQFF
TRBV24-1	-	TRBD2	TRBJ2-1	TGTGCCACCAGTGACCCGGGACTAGCGGGGGGGCAATCCTACAAGGAGCAGTTCTTC	CATSDPGLAGGQSYKEQFF
TRBV7-2	many	TRBD2	TRBJ2-1	TGTGCCAGCAGCTTATTTGGGTGGGGAGGGACGGGAGGCAATGAGCAGTTCTTC	CASSLFGWGGTGGNEQFF
TRBV6-1	many	-	TRBJ1-5	TGTGCCAGCAGTGAAATAGGAATTCAGCCCCAGCATTTT	CASSEIGIQPQHF
TRBV19	few	-	TRBJ2-6	TGTGCCAGTAGCCCGACCCCACAGGGACTCTCTGGGGCCAACGTCCTGACTTTC	CASSPTPQGLSGANVLTF
TRBV5-1	-	-	TRBJ1-4	TGCGCCAGCAGCGACAGGCCCACTAATGAAAAACTGTTTTTT	CASSDRPTNEKLFF
TRBV6-8	-	-	TRBJ2-5	TGTGCCAGCTCGACAAGGTATCAAGAGACCCAGTACTTC	CASSTRYQETQYF
TRBV20-1	-	TRBD2	TRBJ2-7	TGCAGTGCTAGTTTCCTAGCGGGGGGGCCGGGCGAGCAGTACTTC	CSASFLAGGPGEQYF
TRBV5-5	few	-	TRBJ1-2	TGTGCCAGCAGCTTGGTTCCCGGGACTGACTATGGCTACACCTTC	CASSLVPGTDYGYTF
TRBV5-6	few	-	TRBJ2-3	TGTGCCAGCAGCTTGCGACTTCCCACAGATACGCAGTATTTT	CASSLRLPTDTQYF
TRBV19	few	TRBD1	TRBJ1-2	TGTGCCAGTAGTACGGGACAGGGTGGCGACTATGGCTACACCTTC	CASSTGQGGDYGYTF
TRBV7-2	many	-	TRBJ2-7	TGTGCCAGCAGCCCCCGTGAAAGGGTCTACGAGCAGTACTTC	CASSPRERVYEQYF
TRBV5-4	-	TRBD2	TRBJ2-3	TGTGCCAGCAGTAGCGGGGGATCAGATACGCAGTATTTT	CASSSGGSDTQYF
TRBV6-6	-	-	TRBJ1-5	TGTGCCAGCAGTTACATAGTCAATCAGCCCCAGCATTTT	CASSYIVNQPQHF
TRBV10-3	few	-	TRBJ2-7	TGTGCCATCAGTGAAGGAGGAGAAGTCGAGCAGTACTTC	CAISEGGEVEQYF
TRBV28	-	-	TRBJ2-2	TGTGCCAGCAGTTTATTGACGAGCGGTGCTACCGGGGAGCTGTTTTTT	CASSLLTSGATGELFF
TRBV12-3/TRBV12-4	-	-	TRBJ2-1	TGTGCCAGCACCCTACAAGGGAGGAATGAGCAGTTCTTC	CASTLQGRNEQFF
TRBV7-2	many	-	TRBJ2-4	TGTGCCAGCAGCTTAATAGTGGTCGGGGGAAACATTCAGTACTTC	CASSLIVVGGNIQYF
TRBV18	-	TRBD1	TRBJ2-7	TGTGCCAGCTCACGTCGAACGGGCCAGGGGGCGGACGAGCAGTACTTC	CASSRRTGQGADEQYF
TRBV7-3	few	-	TRBJ2-2	TGTGCCGGGACAGCGGGGGCCAACACCGGGGAGCTGTTTTTT	CAGTAGANTGELFF
TRBV25-1	few	TRBD2	TRBJ2-2	TGTGCCAGCAGGGGGCGGGGGGAAAGCGCCGGGGAGCTGTTTTTT	CASRGRGESAGELFF
TRBV6-1	many	TRBD1	TRBJ2-5	TGTGCCAGCAGCGAACAGGGGAAAGAGACCCAGTACTTC	CASSEQGKETQYF
TRBV5-1	many	-	TRBJ2-4	TGCGCCAGCAGCTTTGGACAAAATGAGAGCATTCAGTACTTC	CASSFGQNESIQYF
TRBV5-1	-	-	TRBJ2-5	TGCGCCAGCAGCTTGGGGGGACCGCAAGGGGAGACCCAGTACTTC	CASSLGGPQGETQYF
TRBV7-2	-	TRBD2	TRBJ2-5	TGTGCCAGCGCACTAGCGGGGGGGGGAGATACCCAGTACTTC	CASALAGGGDTQYF
TRBV6-5	few	-	TRBJ1-1	TGTGCCAGCAGTTACGGGGGTGGGCTAGCTGAAGCTTTCTTT	CASSYGGGLAEAFF
TRBV7-6	many	-	TRBJ2-5	TGTGCCAGCAGCCCGGGAAGAGGACGGATCCAAGAGACCCAGTACTTC	CASSPGRGRIQETQYF
TRBV2	-	TRBD2	TRBJ2-7	TGTGCCAGCAACCGGGGGGAAAGGGTGGGGAACGAGCAGTACTTC	CASNRGERVGNEQYF
TRBV20-1	-	-	TRBJ1-4	TGCAGTTCTACATATCAGGGGATGGCTAATGAAAAACTGTTTTTT	CSSTYQGMANEKLFF
TRBV13	-	-	TRBJ2-2	TGTGCCAGCAGCTTAGCGTCCGGCGGACTCGCGAACACCGGGGAGCTGTTTTTT	CASSLASGGLANTGELFF
TRBV6-1	few	-	TRBJ2-7	TGTGCCAGCACCATTCTTAGAGCGGGCGAGCAGTACTTC	CASTILRAGEQYF
TRBV4-2	-	TRBD1	TRBJ2-1	TGTGCCAGCAGCCGAAGACCGATCCCGGGACAGGGGGCTTCTTCGTACAATGAGCAGTTCTTC	CASSRRPIPGQGASSYNEQFF
TRBV7-9	few	TRBD2	TRBJ2-3	TGTGCCAGCAGCCCGGCCCCCGGGAGGGGAAAAAGAGATACGCAGTATTTT	CASSPAPGRGKRDTQYF
TRBV6-5	-	TRBD1	TRBJ1-1	TGTGCCAGCAGTCAGCACAGGGGGCAAGTTCCGACTGAAGCTTTCTTT	CASSQHRGQVPTEAFF
TRBV7-3	many	-	TRBJ2-1	TGTGCCAGCAGCTTTGGAGGGTTCAATGAGCAGTTCTTC	CASSFGGFNEQFF
TRBV27	-	TRBD1	TRBJ1-2	TGTGCCAGACCCGGGACAGGAGGAGGCCACACCTTC	CARPGTGGGHTF
TRBV7-8	many	-	TRBJ1-1	TGTGCCAGCAGTAAGGCTGAAGCTTTCTTT	CASSKAEAFF
TRBV20-1	-	-	TRBJ1-5	TGCAGTGCTAGAGACTCTCGAAACGCTGTTGGCAATCAGCCCCAGCATTTT	CSARDSRNAVGNQPQHF
TRBV7-2	many	-	TRBJ1-1	TGTGCCAGCAGCTACGGGCAGGGGATGTCGGCTTTCTTT	CASSYGQGMSAFF
TRBV20-1	-	TRBD2	TRBJ2-3	TGCAGTCCTAGAGATGGGACTAGCGGGGGGCCCTTCACAGATACGCAGTATTTT	CSPRDGTSGGPFTDTQYF
TRBV15	few	-	TRBJ2-3	TGTGCCACCAGCAGAGATACAGGGAGCACAGATACGCAGTATTTT	CATSRDTGSTDTQYF
TRBV2	once	-	TRBJ2-2	TGTGCCAGAAGCAGGGCGGTACTAGCAGTGCGGACCGGGGAGCTGTTTTTT	CARSRAVLAVRTGELFF
TRBV7-2	-	TRBD2	TRBJ2-2	TGTGCCAGCCGCTATACCGGGACTACCAACACCGGGGAGCTGTTTTTT	CASRYTGTTNTGELFF
TRBV6-2/TRBV6-3	few	-	TRBJ2-3	TGTGCCAGCAGCACCCCCACGAAGACGTTCCTCACAGATACGCAGTATTTT	CASSTPTKTFLTDTQYF